In its sample, the clone carrying this TCR beta chain was seen a few times. As for time point: patch test 1, 2 weeks after DPC sensitization. Treatment described: therapeutic diphenylcyclopropenone sensitization with weekly scalp DPC. Ahead of applying each patch test, blood was sampled. In the authors' methods: There were a median of around 97,000 TCRs per sample, with a range from roughly 20,000 to 700,000. TCRdb fed the RACE reads into MiXCR, producing one record per CDR3 protein. For this entry, the V and J calls and clone size follow TCRdb and not the study's own pipeline. Of approximately 90,000 distinct CDR3 sequences detected, around an eighth appear once; the ten largest clones hold less than 2.5%. CDR1 SQVTM and CDR2 ANQGSEA come from the germline V gene. The V and J ends lost 3 bases and 9 bases, in that order; junction bases with no gene match: 12. The CDR3 is 16 residues long. The sample originates from a study of human T cells and chemical hapten exposure. As for the study in general: All patients underwent weekly scalp dosing with diphenylcyclopropenone for the full roughly 24-week study.

The material was whole blood, obtained in connection with sensitization to the hapten diphenylcyclopropenone (DPC). The clonotype originates from a woman in her 40s with alopecia areata. Some clones in this sample may be carry-over from other donors' samples. The gene calls are TRBV29-1 and TRBJ2-1; the match to TRBD2 covers 12 bases. CDR3 protein: CSVDSTLLAGGFEQFF. The CDR3 DNA sequence: TGCAGCGTTGACTCCACGTTACTAGCGGGAGGTTTTGAGCAGTTCTTC.